This TCR beta chain was captured in a study of CD8+CD57+ T cells in acquired aplastic anemia. Overall study findings and caveats: Patients and controls had CD8+ Simpson's diversity values that were not significantly distinct.

Profiling of TCR beta VDJ combinations and CDR3 sequences used genomic DNA as template. In TCRdb, the reads were re-called with MiXCR into one record per CDR3 protein. The table records roughly 280,000 distinct CDR3 sequences, 56% of them present only once. This CDR3 contains 15 residues. Per germline, CDR1 ENHRY and CDR2 SYGVKD. V was pared by 2 bases and J by 3 bases, with 10 bases between. Note on this clonotype: The antigen is undetermined.

Patients who underwent sequencing had shown CD8+CD57+ cell expansion by flow cytometry. All patients were therapy-naive when blood was sampled. The sequenced material came from sorted CD4+, CD8+, or CD8+CD57+ T cells (not recorded which) from PBMCs. The chain couples TRBV10-3 to TRBJ1-4; no definite D call. The TCR sequence derives from a human donor with aplastic anemia. This CDR3 reads CAISEMRVSNEKLFF. Written as DNA, the CDR3 is TGTGCCATCAGTGAGATGAGGGTGTCTAATGAAAAACTGTTTTTT.